Below, one TCR beta chain is given with its context. This clone turned up a few times. Its target antigen remains unknown. It has no much larger one-base neighbor in the sample; base qualities were not kept. The donors were healthy, HIV-negative adults with no recently reported acute infections or vaccinations. Every donor was a Caucasian adult living in Nashville, Tennessee, USA. Magnetic negative selection was used to enrich CD4+ T cells, after which naive cells were positively selected on CD45RA and the negative fraction became the memory subset. Blood was collected by leukapheresis, and PBMCs were isolated by Ficoll-Histopaque density gradient centrifugation and then cryopreserved in liquid nitrogen vapor phase. Analytical flow cytometry was used to check the purity and quantity of each magnetically sorted T cell population. From each sorted fraction, genomic DNA was isolated and quantified by UV absorbance on a Nanodrop 2000c.

Using the deep immunoSEQ assay, multiplex PCR amplified TCR CDR3 regions from genomic DNA. For each cell subset, the extracted genomic DNA was distributed evenly across all wells of several immunoSEQ 96-well plates, and each plate served as one replicate. For sorted subsets, 150 to 250 ng genomic DNA, equal to tens of thousands of T cell genomes, was loaded into each replicate PCR. Purified libraries were measured with a Qubit 3.0 fluorometer, size-checked on a Bioanalyzer 2100, and measured again with the KAPA Library Quantification kit. Every immunoSEQ 96-well plate was sequenced on a dedicated single-read 150-cycle Illumina NextSeq 550 flow cell. The source study handled its data this way. The immunoSEQ output contained only junctional sequences without quality scores, so filtering could not match that applied to full-length reads. To assign V/J genes and CDR3, sequences were annotated against IMGT germline references using PyIR, a Python wrapper for IgBLAST v1.9. Reads with weak V/J assignments (E-value above 1e-6), missing CDR3, stop codons, out-of-frame junctions, or ambiguous translated residues were removed. V3J clonotypes were defined as sequences sharing the same inferred V gene, J gene, and CDR3 amino acid sequence. Percentage overlap between repertoires was computed as shared unique clonotypes divided by the size of the smaller repertoire. Three approaches were used to assess repertoire richness: RTK rarefaction, the Chao1 estimator, and Recon v2.1 estimates of unobserved clonotypes. OLGA was used to compute generation probabilities for all TCRbeta clonotypes that the gDNA method yielded from a handful of donors. Imported from immuneACCESS, the table was reduced by TCRdb to in-frame sequences with V and J called. These copies leave out some clones; in studies compared against another copy, an unresolved V gene accounts for under half, and the cause of the remainder is not known. V and J calls and clone size are given by that table; D and trimming were obtained from the DNA. Within this sample are about 1 million clones, with approximately 68% of them counted one time only. Clones ranked in the top ten supply about 1.5% of the sample.

This sample is drawn from a study of shared clonotypes between healthy human individuals (dated by TCRdb to between 2020 and 2021). The study in broad terms: Three men and a couple of women, aged 18 to 49 years, made up the cohort. Each donor's leukapheresis produced roughly between roughly 0.94 and 9.5 billion PBMCs. Per donor, three plates each were used for CD4 naive and CD4 memory, two for CD8 naive, and one for CD8 memory. To increase sequencing depth and limit assay-specific biases, TCR repertoire library preparation and sequencing were carried out by different laboratories using diverse techniques. To estimate repertoire size and how much clonotypes are shared between individuals, the study performed deep sequencing of blood TCR repertoires from about five healthy adults.

Study-level results and caveats: Compared with non-shared clonotypes, the clonotypes found in all four sorted-subset donors had higher generation probabilities. Incomplete sequencing was indicated by rarefaction of sorted-subset datasets, despite the large sequencing depth. Because the study included only a small number of donors, the genetic and exposure-history diversity represented was limited. Sampling was restricted to blood, and TCR repertoires in tissue are likely to differ from TCR repertoires in blood. Based on pairwise subsampling, the degree of clonotype sharing among donors was expected to be affected by sequencing depth. Naive subsets generally had larger estimated clonotype richness than memory subsets. Across a few donors, approximately 5% of naive CD4, approximately 4% of naive CD8, about 2% of memory CD4, and over 0.35% of memory CD8 clonotypes were shared.

Taken from cysteine to phenylalanine, the CDR3 has 17 residues. Just the 51-base CDR3 DNA is kept, in frame starting at base 1. CDR1 and CDR2 were assigned from the germline V gene (reference sequence) as MNHEY and SMNVEV. V is shortened by 5 bases, J by 4 bases, and the region joining them spans 21 bases. The source material was memory CD4+ T cells sorted from blood. Explained via the paper, the cell subset or site label denotes: CD45RA-negative fraction. The chain is assembled from TRBV27 and TRBJ1-5, with the identity of the D gene unclear. This clonotype originated in a man aged 18-30 years in good health. DNA sequence: TGTGCCAGCAGTCCAAAGGACTCAAGTTTAGGGAATCAGCCCCAGCATTTT. Its protein is CASSPKDSSLGNQPQHF.